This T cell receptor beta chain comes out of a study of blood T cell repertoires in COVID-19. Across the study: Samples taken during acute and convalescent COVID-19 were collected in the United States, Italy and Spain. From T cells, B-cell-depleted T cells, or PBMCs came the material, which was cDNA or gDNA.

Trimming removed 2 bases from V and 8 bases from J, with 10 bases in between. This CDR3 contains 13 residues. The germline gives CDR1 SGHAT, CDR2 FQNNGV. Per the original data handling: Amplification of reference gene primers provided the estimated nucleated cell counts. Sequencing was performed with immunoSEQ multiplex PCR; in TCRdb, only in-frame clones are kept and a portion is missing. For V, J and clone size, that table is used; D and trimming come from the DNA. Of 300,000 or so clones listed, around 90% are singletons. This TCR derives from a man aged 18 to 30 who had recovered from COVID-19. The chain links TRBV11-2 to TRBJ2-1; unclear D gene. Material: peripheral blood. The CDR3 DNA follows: TGTGCCAGCAGCTTACCCTCCCTCGATGAGCAGTTCTTC. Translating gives CASSLPSLDEQFF.